The present entry profiles one T cell receptor beta chain with its context. Germline assignment: CDR1 SNHLY and CDR2 FYNNEI. The germline V and J ends were trimmed by 2 bases and 0 bases, with 8 bases remaining between them. The CDR3 is 15 amino acids. This sample was included in a study of radiotherapy plus CTLA-4 blockade in lung cancer. TCRdb keeps only in-frame clones here, not all; method: immunoSEQ multiplex PCR. The table lists over 70,000 clones, about 90% of them singletons. This clonotype was sampled from a human donor with non-small cell lung cancer who had a partial response to radiotherapy plus ipilimumab. Sample: peripheral blood, taken from a patient treated with radiotherapy plus ipilimumab. This rearrangement joins TRBV2 to TRBJ1-5; D gene unclear. The CDR3 coding sequence is TGTGCCAGCAGTGAACTAAACAGTAGCAATCAGCCCCAGCATTTT. It specifies CASSELNSSNQPQHF.